This is a list of T cell receptor beta chains from one sample in a study of T cells expressing NK-cell markers. TCRdb reprocessed the 5' RACE reads and keeps a single row for each CDR3 protein, giving no DNA. Listed are almost 450,000 distinct CDR3 sequences; 6% to 9.5% falls within the top ten. Sequenced sample: blood T cells: a sorted CD56 or NKG2C T cell subset, CD4+ or CD8+ T cells, or bulk PBMC T cells (not recorded which). Every receptor here comes from a woman between 18 and 70 years old in good health. The CDR3 runs from the conserved cysteine through the conserved F or W. Clone sizes are given selectively: once, few, many, or a class where the clone is expanded.

>TRBJ2-2|TRBV29-1|NA
CSVVIENTGELFF
>TRBJ1-4|TRBV3-1|NA
CASSPGEQTRGEKLFF
>TRBJ1-1|TRBV7-9|NA
CASSLAGGSEAFF
>TRBJ1-1|TRBV5-1|NA
CASSPWTGMNTEAFF
>TRBJ2-5|TRBV6-2/TRBV6-3|NA
CASSAPAGRKETQYF
>TRBJ1-6|TRBV7-2|NA
CASSSNRQQNSPLHF
>TRBJ2-3|TRBV7-9|NA
CASSPIRRGIADTQYF
>TRBJ2-5|TRBV15|NA
CATSRDLRGGAETQYF
>TRBJ2-1|TRBV27|NA
CASTLFRGHNEQFF
>TRBJ2-3|TRBV3-1|NA
CASSHHSTDRQYF
>TRBJ1-6|TRBV6-2/TRBV6-3|NA
CASTLDSYNSPLHF
>TRBJ2-7|TRBV12-3/TRBV12-4|NA
CASRPGTSGPYEQYF
>TRBJ1-2|TRBV6-1|NA
CASTPHGSYGYTF
>TRBJ1-2|TRBV12-3/TRBV12-4|NA
CASSFEGYGYTF
>TRBJ2-7|TRBV30|NA
CAWSSGSGSYEQYF
>TRBJ2-7|TRBV20-1|NA
CSAIAGGPHDYEQYF
>TRBJ1-5|TRBV6-2/TRBV6-3|NA
CASSYAAGDQPQHF
>TRBJ2-5|TRBV7-3|NA
CASSLHRRIQETQYF
>TRBJ2-1|TRBV7-2|NA
CASSLLAVGSYNEQFF
>TRBJ2-1|TRBV29-1|NA
CSVELRDSYNEQFF
>TRBJ2-1|TRBV20-1|medium-sized
CSASWASGRALEQFF
>TRBJ1-1|TRBV28|NA
CASSRPPQGANTEAFF
>TRBJ2-1|TRBV14|NA
CASSQLDYNEQFF
>TRBJ2-2|TRBV9|NA
CASSLPSTGTNTGELFF
>TRBJ2-1|TRBV6-1|NA
CASSPSGSLYEQFF
>TRBJ2-7|TRBV29-1|NA
CSVRAQTGGPYEQYF
>TRBJ2-5|TRBV10-3|NA
CAIRRKGGETQYF
>TRBJ1-2|TRBV20-1|NA
CSARDSRSGAF
>TRBJ1-4|TRBV5-1|NA
CASSPWGARAAATNEKLFF
>TRBJ1-4|TRBV7-2|NA
CASSSYPSDNEKLFF
>TRBJ2-5|TRBV10-3|NA
CAISESSGGAETQYF
>TRBJ2-1|TRBV7-9|NA
CASTRREGAGHNEQFF
>TRBJ2-5|TRBV5-1|NA
CASSSWERGLQETQYF
>TRBJ1-5|TRBV15|NA
CATSRPTTGGEPQHF
>TRBJ2-3|TRBV29-1|NA
CSATGTGGADTQYF
>TRBJ2-7|TRBV7-9|NA
CASSSTSGRVGEQYF
>TRBJ2-1|TRBV6-5|NA
CASRRTDNEQFF
>TRBJ2-1|TRBV29-1|NA
CSVTAGGPRYNEQFF
>TRBJ1-6|TRBV5-6|NA
CASSLDRGLGSPLHF
>TRBJ1-4|TRBV4-3|NA
CASSQDFSTNEKLFF
>TRBJ2-7|TRBV7-8|NA
CASSLRVNYEQYF
>TRBJ2-4|TRBV28|NA
CASQIRGAPQYF
>TRBJ1-2|TRBV3-1|NA
CASSRDRGKAGYTF
>TRBJ2-4|TRBV20-1|NA
CSAPRSGGIQYF
>TRBJ2-2|TRBV20-1|NA
CSARTTPGELFF
>TRBJ2-7|TRBV20-1|NA
CSARVAGRYEQYF
>TRBJ1-2|TRBV6-5|NA
CASRDRLYGYTF
>TRBJ2-1|TRBV5-1|NA
CASSFRVSEQFF
>TRBJ1-2|TRBV12-3/TRBV12-4|NA
CASSSPQGAYGYTF
>TRBJ2-3|TRBV14|NA
CASSHPPGPGKYTDTQYF
>TRBJ2-2|TRBV9|NA
CASSPRTGTGELFF
>TRBJ2-3|TRBV9|NA
CATKRVNTDTQYF
>TRBJ1-1|TRBV6-1|NA
CASSGRGLDPEAFF
>TRBJ2-7|TRBV9|NA
CASSIGGSYYEQYF
>TRBJ2-3|TRBV4-2|NA
CASSPQLAGGPGDTQYF